The 28 T cell receptor beta chains below were found in one sample sequenced in a study of cytomegalovirus exposure and HLA in healthy donors. PCR was performed using 60 Vbeta and 13 Jbeta primers. Method: immunoSEQ multiplex PCR; TCRdb's copy keeps in-frame clones and lacks some. The table has 150,000 to 200,000 clones, 60% to 80% seen once. The material sequenced was PBMCs. Source of these receptors: a man aged 40-50 years in good health and CMV-seropositive.

The chain has TRBV5-1 and TRBJ2-3; TRBD2 agrees at 13 bases. V shed 3 bases and J 1 base; nucleotides not matched to a gene: 8. The CDR3 has 18 amino acids. Germline values: CDR1 SGHRS, CDR2 YFSETQ. This CDR3 reads CASSSRTSGSFGTDTQYF. CDR3 coding DNA: TGCGCCAGCAGCTCGCGGACTAGCGGGAGTTTTGGCACAGATACGCAGTATTTT. The full variable domain, completed using reference TRBV5-1 and TRBJ2-3, is KAGVTQTPRYLIKTRGQQVTLSCSPISGHRSVSWYQQTPGQGLQFLFEYFSETQRNKGNFPGRFSGRQFSNSRSEMNVSTLELGDSALYLCASSSRTSGSFGTDTQYFGPGTRLTVL.

This clone was recorded once. The chain combines TRBV29-1 with TRBJ2-4, with TRBD2 as a possible D gene (5 bases). Trimming took off 6 bases at V and 7 bases at J, with 22 bases between the two ends. The CDR3 extends over 15 amino acids. Germline CDR1 reads SQVTM; CDR2 reads ANQGSEA. The CDR3 sequence: CSVATAGAVPNIQYF. CDR3 nucleotide sequence: TGCAGCGTCGCCACCGCCGGAGCGGTCCCCAACATTCAGTACTTC.

The rearrangement joins TRBV10-3 to TRBJ2-7, with D possibly TRBD1 on 6 matching bases. The V end lost 3 bases, the J end lost 3 bases, and 12 bases lay between the germline ends. The CDR3 sequence is 14 residues long. Germline CDR1 reads ENHRY; CDR2 reads SYGVKD. The CDR3 loop reads CAISEQGGYYEQYF. Here the CDR3 DNA reads TGTGCCATCAGTGAACAGGGTGGGTACTACGAGCAGTACTTC.

In its sample, this clone was seen a few times. The V gene is TRBV5-4, the J gene TRBJ2-1, with a possible D match to TRBD2 (6 bases). The V end lost 0 bases, the J end lost 2 bases, and 9 bases lay between the germline ends. CDR3 length equals 15 residues. Germline V gene data show CDR1 as SGHNT and CDR2 as YYREEE (reference sequence). The CDR3, as DNA: TGTGCCAGCAGCTTGGGGTCTAGCGCCTACAATGAGCAGTTCTTC. Its translation is CASSLGSSAYNEQFF.

The V call is TRBV11-2, the J call TRBJ2-5; D remains unclear. The CDR3 covers 14 residues. Deletions cut 4 bases from V and 4 bases from J, with 13 bases between. Germline CDR1 reads SGHAT; CDR2 reads FQNNGV. CDR3 residues: CASSSVLAGETQYF. DNA of the CDR3: TGTGCCAGCAGCTCCGTCCTCGCAGGAGAGACCCAGTACTTC.

The rearrangement links TRBV7-3 to TRBJ1-4, with 7 bases aligning to TRBD1. Germline values: CDR1 SGHTA, CDR2 FQGTGA. V lost 5 bases, J lost 7 bases, and 7 bases stayed unmatched. CDR3 length: 14 amino acids. The CDR3 loop is CASSEQGQAEKLFF. CDR3 DNA: TGTGCCAGCAGCGAACAGGGGCAAGCTGAAAAACTGTTTTTT.

This clone has only a few counts. The V call is TRBV14, the J call TRBJ2-7; D is perhaps TRBD1 (5 bases). The CDR3 runs to 13 residues. Germline V gene data show CDR1 as SGHDN and CDR2 as FVKESK. Trimming took 4 bases from V and 2 from J, leaving 9 bases between them. The CDR3 spells CASSPTAAYEQYF. Here the CDR3 DNA reads TGTGCCAGCAGCCCGACAGCCGCCTACGAGCAGTACTTC.

V is TRBV19 and J is TRBJ1-5, with D tentatively TRBD1 (5 bases). Germline CDR1 reads LNHDA; CDR2 reads SQIVND (reference sequence). The V and J ends lost 3 bases and 7 bases respectively, with 13 bases between them. The CDR3 is 14 residues long. In nucleotides, the CDR3 is TGTGCCAGTAGTATGGGGGGGTCTGGGCAGCCCCAGCATTTT. It translates to CASSMGGSGQPQHF.

With regard to this clone: Distinct nucleotide sequences in the sample also encode this CDR3. The genes are TRBV7-9 and TRBJ2-1; 8 bases are shared with TRBD2. V trimming: 0 bases; J trimming: 4 bases; junction bases outside the gene matches: 5. There are 16 residues in the CDR3. The germline CDR1 and CDR2 sequences are SEHNR and FQNEAQ (reference sequence). CDR3 DNA: TGTGCCAGCAGCTTAGCCCTAGCGGGTAGTTACAATGAGCAGTTCTTC. Protein product: CASSLALAGSYNEQFF. The full variable domain, in which reference TRBV7-9 and TRBJ2-1 provide the parts outside the CDR3, is DTGVSQNPRHKITKRGQNVTFRCDPISEHNRLYWYRQTLGQGPEFLTYFQNEAQLEKSRLLSDRFSAERPKGSFSTLEIQRTEQGDSAMYLCASSLALAGSYNEQFFGPGTRLTVL.

The sample holds one count of this clone. The chain recombines TRBV11-3 with TRBJ2-5; D call uncertain. Germline V CDR1 and CDR2: SGHNT, YENEEA. Deletions cut 1 base from V and 5 bases from J, with 11 bases between. This CDR3 comprises 14 residues. CDR3 DNA: TGTGCCAGCAGCTTAGCCTCCTTGCGGGAGACCCAGTACTTC. This gives the protein CASSLASLRETQYF.

The chain uses TRBV29-1 and TRBJ1-1; 8 nucleotides match TRBD1. V trimming: 7 bases; J trimming: 3 bases; junction bases outside the gene matches: 7. Germline CDR1 SQVTM, CDR2 ANQGSEA. CDR3 length: 13 amino acids. The CDR3 sequence is CSAHGQGYTEAFF. DNA of the CDR3: TGCAGCGCTCACGGACAGGGCTACACTGAAGCTTTCTTT.

J is TRBJ2-7 and V is TRBV29-1, with TRBD1 identical over 7 bases. In germline, CDR1 is SQVTM, CDR2 ANQGSEA. J lost 4 bases, V lost 5 bases, and 8 bases had no gene match. The CDR3 extends over 13 amino acids. The CDR3 region has the DNA TGCAGCGTTCGGACAGGCCGCCGTTACGAGCAGTACTTC. Its translation is CSVRTGRRYEQYF.

The rearrangement joins TRBV29-1 to TRBJ2-1; 8 nucleotides align to TRBD2. This CDR3 has 15 amino acids. The ends lost 1 base at V and 7 bases at J; junction bases unmatched: 9. In germline, CDR1 is SQVTM, CDR2 ANQGSEA. The CDR3, as DNA: TGCAGCGTTGAAGCATCTGGACTAGCACTGAATGAGCAGTTCTTC. As protein: CSVEASGLALNEQFF.

In its sample, this clone was seen a few times. The chain is built from TRBV9 and TRBJ2-1; no firm D call. The V gene lost 6 bases and the J gene lost 8 bases, with 12 bases spanning the gap. The CDR3 is 12 amino acids. Looked up from germline, CDR1 is SGDLS and CDR2 is YYNGEE. The CDR3 DNA reads as TGTGCCAGCACCAATAGTGAGTATGAGCAGTTCTTC. Amino acid sequence: CASTNSEYEQFF.

This chain links TRBV2 with TRBJ2-5; D is perhaps TRBD2 (6 bases). The CDR3 extends over 13 amino acids. Trimming shortened V by 9 bases and J by 4 bases, and 15 bases separated the two germline ends. CDR1 is SNHLY and CDR2 is FYNNEI in the germline V gene. CDR3 coding DNA: TGTGCCAGGATAGCGGACAAGGGAGAGACCCAGTACTTC. Protein sequence: CARIADKGETQYF.

The chain employs TRBV27 and TRBJ2-3; the D is unclear. Germline V lookup: CDR1 MNHEY, CDR2 SMNVEV (reference sequence). V lost 0 bases and J 3 bases, leaving 4 bases between the germline ends. CDR3 length: 13 amino acids. CDR3 sequence reads: CASSLSTTDTQYF. The CDR3 DNA is TGTGCCAGCAGTTTATCGACAACAGATACGCAGTATTTT.

The V call is TRBV29-1, the J call TRBJ2-2; D may be TRBD1 (6 bases). With 8 bases removed from V and 6 bases from J, the gap between germline ends came to 16 bases. Germline CDR1 reads SQVTM; CDR2 reads ANQGSEA. This CDR3 has 13 residues. CDR3 amino acids: CSISGSGAGELFF. The CDR3 bases are TGCAGCATATCAGGGTCAGGGGCCGGGGAGCTGTTTTTT.

The chain has TRBV20-1 and TRBJ2-7; no firm D call. Germline V gives CDR1 DFQATT, CDR2 SNEGSKA (reference sequence). The CDR3 is 10 residues long. Trimming removed 3 bases from V and 4 bases from J, with 4 bases in between. This CDR3 reads CSASTYEQYF. DNA of the CDR3: TGCAGTGCTAGCACATACGAGCAGTACTTC.

V usage is TRBV7-9 and J usage is TRBJ2-7, with D possibly matching TRBD1 (5 bases). Germline V lookup: CDR1 SEHNR, CDR2 FQNEAQ (reference sequence). The CDR3 is 15 residues long. Trimming removed 5 bases from V and 5 bases from J, with 19 bases in between. CDR3: CASSPRTLLGDEQYF. The DNA for the CDR3 is TGTGCCAGCAGCCCTCGGACACTCCTGGGCGACGAGCAGTACTTC.

As regards this clone: Other DNA sequences in this specimen translate into the identical CDR3. The chain links TRBV5-1 to TRBJ1-5; D unclear. CDR3 length: 14 amino acids. The germline V gene has CDR1 SGHRS and CDR2 YFSETQ. V was pared by 0 bases and J by 5 bases, with 9 bases between. The CDR3 DNA sequence: TGCGCCAGCAGCTTGGTTGGCGGGGATCAGCCCCAGCATTTT. Protein: CASSLVGGDQPQHF.

The V gene is TRBV5-1, the J gene TRBJ2-7; no definite D call. The CDR3 is made up of 15 amino acids. V lost 0 bases, J lost 7 bases, and 17 bases lay in between. Germline V CDR1 and CDR2: SGHRS, YFSETQ. The CDR3 here is CASSLGVAAMEEQYF. In nucleotides, the CDR3 is TGCGCCAGCAGCTTGGGGGTGGCCGCCATGGAGGAGCAGTACTTC.

The CDR3 nucleotides are TGTGCCAGCAGTGAACTGGCTAGCGGGGGGACGGCCTACGAGCAGTACTTC. Translated: CASSELASGGTAYEQYF. The chain recombines TRBV6-1 with TRBJ2-7, with TRBD2 matching over 11 bases. The germline V gene encodes CDR1 MNHNS and CDR2 SASEGT. Trimming cost V 2 bases and J 2 bases; bases outside gene matches: 8. The CDR3 length is 17 residues.

The V gene is TRBV6-1, the J gene TRBJ2-7, with no clear D. CDR3 size: 14 residues. Germline CDR1 is MNHNS and CDR2 is SASEGT. V was clipped by 8 bases and J by 4 bases, with 18 bases between them. The CDR3 DNA sequence: TGTGCCAGCCTCATTACCCTCGACGGGTACGAGCAGTACTTC. Translated: CASLITLDGYEQYF.

The chain uses TRBV27 and TRBJ2-1; weak D call: TRBD1 (5 bases). The CDR3 is 12 residues long. Germline V gene lookup returns CDR1 MNHEY and CDR2 SMNVEV (reference sequence). Trimming removed 3 bases at V and 10 bases at J, with 10 bases between. In DNA form, the CDR3 reads TGTGCCAGCAGTTTCCAGGGTGGGGAGCAGTTCTTC. It translates to CASSFQGGEQFF.

The chain has TRBV7-6 and TRBJ2-2; TRBD2 matches 9 bases. This CDR3 spans 18 amino acids. With V trimmed by 5 bases and J by 6 bases, 16 bases remained unmatched. Germline assignment: CDR1 SGHVS and CDR2 FNYEAQ. CDR3 DNA sequence: TGTGCCAGCAGCCCCGTCAGGCGGGAGGGAAGAGGACCCGGGGAGCTGTTTTTT. The encoded protein is CASSPVRREGRGPGELFF.

V gene TRBV6-1 combines with J gene TRBJ2-7; perhaps TRBD2 as D (5 bases). Per the germline V gene, CDR1 is MNHNS and CDR2 is SASEGT. The CDR3 sequence is 14 residues long. Trimming stripped 5 bases from V and 5 bases from J, with 16 bases between. The CDR3 DNA sequence: TGTGCCAGCAGTCCTACTAGTCTCCCCAACGAGCAGTACTTC. Its translation is CASSPTSLPNEQYF.

The V and J genes are TRBV7-9 and TRBJ1-1; D uncertain. V gave up 8 bases and J gave up 0 bases, with 7 bases separating them. Germline assignment: CDR1 SEHNR and CDR2 FQNEAQ (reference sequence). The CDR3 extends over 12 amino acids. The CDR3 DNA follows: TGTGCCAGCCAAAGCCTGAACACTGAAGCTTTCTTT. The encoded protein is CASQSLNTEAFF.

V is TRBV15 and J is TRBJ1-3; possible D gene TRBD1, 5 bases. Germline values: CDR1 LNHNV, CDR2 YYDKDF (reference sequence). Deletions cut 3 bases from V and 0 bases from J, with 12 bases between. The CDR3 has 16 amino acids. CDR3 residues: CATSREIQDSGNTIYF. The CDR3 region has the DNA TGTGCCACCAGCAGGGAGATACAGGACTCTGGAAACACCATATATTTT. Based on the CDR3 plus reference TRBV15 and TRBJ1-3, the full variable domain is DAMVIQNPRYQVTQFGKPVTLSCSQTLNHNVMYWYQQKSSQAPKLLFHYYDKDFNNEADTPDNFQSRRPNTSFCFLDIRSPGLGDTAMYLCATSREIQDSGNTIYFGEGSWLTVV.